One sample yielded the 28 T cell receptor beta chains listed below, sequenced in a study of blood T cell repertoires in COVID-19. The method was immunoSEQ multiplex PCR; TCRdb's version includes in-frame clones alone and lacks a portion of them. The sample contains 95,000 to 110,000 clones, less than 90% of which appear only once. Material for sequencing was peripheral blood. Receptors originate from a human donor in a cohort sampled during active COVID-19.

The V gene is TRBV7-3, the J gene TRBJ1-6; D gene ambiguous. V lost 6 bases to trimming and J lost 1 base, with 10 bases between them. This CDR3 comprises 15 residues. The germline V gene encodes CDR1 SGHTA and CDR2 FQGTGA. The DNA of the CDR3 is TGTGCCAGCAGTATTGGCGGGTCCTATAATTCACCCCTCCACTTT. Protein: CASSIGGSYNSPLHF.

This chain uses TRBV6-1 with TRBJ2-5; weak D call: TRBD1 (6 bases). Germline V lookup: CDR1 MNHNS, CDR2 SASEGT. V was trimmed by 3 bases and J by 5 bases, leaving 10 bases between them. This CDR3 has 13 residues. The CDR3 region has the DNA TGTGCCAGCAGTGAGTCAGGGGTGGAGACCCAGTACTTC. As protein: CASSESGVETQYF.

This chain joins TRBV19 and TRBJ2-3; D is ambiguous. V dropped 6 bases and J dropped 0 bases, with 13 bases sitting between them. In germline, CDR1 is LNHDA, CDR2 SQIVND (reference sequence). The CDR3 is 15 residues long. CDR3 sequence reads: CASSPQTGSTDTQYF. The CDR3 nucleotides read TGTGCCAGTAGCCCCCAAACCGGGAGCACAGATACGCAGTATTTT.

This clone appeared a single time. The V gene is TRBV7-6, the J gene TRBJ2-1, with TRBD2 matching over 9 bases. The CDR3 sequence is 18 residues long. J gave up 8 bases and V 0 bases, and 14 bases lay outside the gene matches. CDR1 and CDR2 from the germline V gene are SGHVS and FNYEAQ. The DNA for the CDR3 is TGTGCCAGCAGCTTAGCGGCTAGCGGGACCCAAAACCAATATGAGCAGTTCTTC. Its translation is CASSLAASGTQNQYEQFF.

The sample holds one count of this clone. The rearrangement uses TRBV12-3 or TRBV12-4 and TRBJ1-4; no clear D gene. The CDR3 consists of 12 residues. The V end was cut by 6 bases, the J end by 7 bases, with 9 bases between. CDR3 in DNA: TGTGCCAGCAGCCGGGAAGCTGAAAAACTGTTTTTT. This sequence encodes CASSREAEKLFF.

The V call is TRBV11-3, the J call TRBJ2-2; D may be TRBD1 (5 bases). Germline-derived CDR1 and CDR2 are SGHNT and YENEEA. Deletions cut 4 bases from V and 5 bases from J, with 14 bases between. CDR3 size: 15 residues. The CDR3 DNA is TGTGCCAGCAGCTGGGGCCCAGGGATGACCGGGGAGCTGTTTTTT. It is translated as CASSWGPGMTGELFF.

This sequence joins TRBV27 and TRBJ2-7, with TRBD1 matching 9 bases. Unmatched junction bases numbered 19, after V lost 6 bases and J lost 4 bases. CDR1 and CDR2 from the germline V gene are MNHEY and SMNVEV (reference sequence). The CDR3 runs 18 residues. CDR3 DNA: TGTGCCAGCAGCTTGGGACAGGGTCAGGTGGGAGGGATTTACGAGCAGTACTTC. Translating it yields CASSLGQGQVGGIYEQYF.

V usage is TRBV6-6 and J usage is TRBJ1-2; a weak D match, TRBD1 (5 bases). Trimming took off 5 bases at V and 5 bases at J, with 12 bases between the two ends. The CDR3 length is 13 residues. In germline, CDR1 is MNHNY, CDR2 SVGAGI (reference sequence). CDR3: CASSMGRAYGYTF. For the CDR3, the DNA is TGTGCCAGCAGTATGGGCAGGGCTTATGGCTACACCTTC.

Here the CDR3 reads CASSGLLAGNYNEQFF. CDR3 DNA sequence: TGTGCCAGTAGTGGATTACTAGCGGGGAACTACAATGAGCAGTTCTTC. The rearrangement uses TRBV19 and TRBJ2-1; 10 bases map to TRBD2. V dropped 5 bases and J dropped 3; count of bases not matched to a gene: 7. Germline values: CDR1 LNHDA, CDR2 SQIVND (reference sequence). The CDR3 loop spans 16 amino acids.

J is TRBJ2-1 and V is TRBV19, with 14 bases matching TRBD2. V dropped 0 bases and J dropped 9; count of bases not matched to a gene: 13. Germline V CDR1 and CDR2: LNHDA, SQIVND (reference sequence). This CDR3 is built from 19 residues. CDR3 nucleotides: TGTGCCAGTAGTATAGATCCCTTTCGACTAGCGGGGGGGCGTGGTGAGCAGTTCTTC. Translating gives CASSIDPFRLAGGRGEQFF. The whole variable domain, filled in from reference TRBV19 and TRBJ2-1, reads DGGITQSPKYLFRKEGQNVTLSCEQNLNHDAMYWYRQDPGQGLRLIYYSQIVNDFQKGDIAEGYSVSREKKESFPLTVTSAQKNPTAFYLCASSIDPFRLAGGRGEQFFGPGTRLTVL.

V usage is TRBV7-9 and J usage is TRBJ2-7, with TRBD2 matching 14 bases. The germline CDR1 and CDR2 sequences are SEHNR and FQNEAQ (reference sequence). This CDR3 is 15 amino acids long. J gave up 7 bases and V 5 bases, and 7 bases lay outside the gene matches. The CDR3 nucleotides read TGTGCCAGCAGCCTCGGGACTAGCGGGAGTCAAGAGCAGTACTTC. As protein: CASSLGTSGSQEQYF.

This chain connects TRBV7-3 to TRBJ1-3; TRBD1 is a possible D gene (5 bases). CDR1 is SGHTA and CDR2 is FQGTGA in the germline V gene. Trimming took off 2 bases at V and 4 bases at J, with 6 bases between the two ends. The CDR3 totals 13 residues. The DNA of the CDR3 is TGTGCCAGCAGCTTATACAGGGGAAACACCATATATTTT. Translating gives CASSLYRGNTIYF.

This sequence joins TRBV6-5 and TRBJ1-5; TRBD1 matches 8 bases. The CDR3 spans 15 residues. The germline V gene has CDR1 MNHEY and CDR2 SVGAGI. Trimming removed 6 bases from V and 0 bases from J; junction bases left unmatched: 4. DNA for the CDR3: TGTGCCAGCAGCCTTGGGACAGGTAGCAATCAGCCCCAGCATTTT. Translating it yields CASSLGTGSNQPQHF.

The chain has TRBV27 and TRBJ1-1; D possibly corresponds to TRBD1 (5 bases). The V gene lost 3 bases and the J gene lost 1 base, with 12 bases spanning the gap. The CDR3 has 15 residues. Germline CDR1 MNHEY, CDR2 SMNVEV (reference sequence). The CDR3 region is CASSLFGGGNTEAFF. DNA of the CDR3: TGTGCCAGCAGTTTGTTCGGGGGGGGGAACACTGAAGCTTTCTTT.

In this sample, this clone turned up a few times. V gene TRBV7-9 combines with J gene TRBJ2-7; TRBD1 matches 10 bases. Germline V CDR1 and CDR2: SEHNR, FQNEAQ (reference sequence). The CDR3 runs to 16 residues. The V gene end was trimmed by 5 bases and the J gene end by 7 bases; junction bases not matched to a gene: 14. The CDR3 DNA reads TGTGCCAGCAGCCTCTACAGAGGGACAGGGGCTGGGGAGCAGTACTTC. Protein sequence: CASSLYRGTGAGEQYF.

The chain couples TRBV7-6 to TRBJ1-1; tentatively, D is TRBD1 (5 bases). With 1 base removed from V and 4 bases from J, the gap between germline ends came to 16 bases. CDR1 is SGHVS, CDR2 FNYEAQ, per germline. CDR3 size: 16 residues. CDR3 sequence reads: CASSLEHPGVGTEAFF. In DNA, the CDR3 is TGTGCCAGCAGCTTAGAACACCCGGGGGTGGGCACTGAAGCTTTCTTT. Supplemented by reference TRBV7-6 and TRBJ1-1, the full variable domain reads GAGVSQSPRYKVTKRGQDVALRCDPISGHVSLYWYRQALGQGPEFLTYFNYEAQQDKSGLPNDRFSAERPEGSISTLTIQRTEQRDSAMYRCASSLEHPGVGTEAFFGQGTRLTVV.

The V and J genes are TRBV6-6 and TRBJ1-1, with D maybe TRBD1 (6 bases). CDR1 and CDR2 (germline): MNHNY, SVGAGI (reference sequence). The germline V and J ends were trimmed by 0 bases and 5 bases, with 10 bases remaining between them. The CDR3 has 14 amino acids. The CDR3 protein is CASSYSDSATEAFF. The CDR3 coding sequence is TGTGCCAGCAGTTACTCGGACAGCGCTACTGAAGCTTTCTTT.

The J gene is TRBJ1-2, the V gene TRBV9; 11 bases map to TRBD1. The CDR3 runs 15 residues. The V and J ends lost 3 bases and 4 bases, in that order; junction bases with no gene match: 5. Germline CDR1 and CDR2: SGDLS and YYNGEE. The CDR3 here is CASSGAGQGGYGYTF. In DNA, the CDR3 is TGTGCCAGCAGCGGAGCGGGACAGGGGGGCTATGGCTACACCTTC.

This clone was counted a few times. CDR3 sequence (DNA): TGTGCCAGCAGTTATCAGGGGGAGCAGTACTTC. It specifies CASSYQGEQYF. The chain recombines TRBV6-6 with TRBJ2-7; the D gene is possibly TRBD1 (6 bases). Germline values: CDR1 MNHNY, CDR2 SVGAGI (reference sequence). Between the trimmed V and J ends, which lost 3 bases and 7 bases, there was a span of 7 bases. The CDR3 contains 11 residues.

The chain couples TRBV5-6 to TRBJ2-3, with 8 positions matching TRBD1. CDR1 SGHDT and CDR2 YYEEEE come from the germline V gene. The CDR3 extends over 14 amino acids. Unmatched junction bases numbered 5, after V lost 0 bases and J lost 8 bases. The CDR3 nucleotides are TGTGCCAGCAGCTTGGGGCAGGGGGCCGGTACGCAGTATTTT. Its translation is CASSLGQGAGTQYF. Looking up the rest from reference TRBV5-6 and TRBJ2-3 gives the full variable domain: DAGVTQSPTHLIKTRGQQVTLRCSPKSGHDTVSWYQQALGQGPQFIFQYYEEEERQRGNFPDRFSGHQFPNYSSELNVNALLLGDSALYLCASSLGQGAGTQYFGPGTRLTVL.

The V gene is TRBV27, the J gene TRBJ1-5; a weak D match, TRBD1 (6 bases). In germline, CDR1 is MNHEY, CDR2 SMNVEV (reference sequence). The CDR3 covers 15 residues. V lost 3 bases, J lost 3 bases, and 12 bases lay in between. The DNA of the CDR3 is TGTGCCAGCAGTTTCAGGACAGAGAACAATCAGCCCCAGCATTTT. Amino acid sequence: CASSFRTENNQPQHF.

Comment on this clone: Other nucleotide sequences from this sample produce the same CDR3. The V and J genes are TRBV24-1 and TRBJ2-7, with no clear D. Germline CDR1 and CDR2: KGHDR and SFDVKD. V lost 4 bases and J lost 2, with 5 bases in between. This CDR3 has 12 residues. In DNA, the CDR3 is TGTGCCACCAGTGACAGTACCTACGAGCAGTACTTC. It is translated as CATSDSTYEQYF.

The chain employs TRBV12-3 or TRBV12-4 and TRBJ1-6; D unclear. The V and J ends lost 3 bases and 7 bases respectively, with 7 bases between them. CDR3 length equals 13 residues. The CDR3 spells CASSLGRNSPLHF. In DNA, the CDR3 is TGTGCCAGCAGTTTGGGCAGAAATTCACCCCTCCACTTT.

This clone was seen only a few times. The chain links TRBV28 to TRBJ2-7; 8 bases are shared with TRBD2. The CDR3 runs 16 residues. Trimming cost V 10 bases and J 2 bases; bases outside gene matches: 16. The V gene's germline CDR1 is MDHEN and CDR2 SYDVKM. The CDR3 protein is CATQSNSGGLAYEQYF. DNA of the CDR3: TGTGCCACCCAATCAAATTCGGGGGGGCTAGCCTACGAGCAGTACTTC.

This sequence joins TRBV19 and TRBJ1-2; tentatively, D is TRBD1 (6 bases). V was trimmed by 5 bases and J by 4 bases, leaving 17 bases between them. The CDR3 extends over 15 amino acids. Germline assignment: CDR1 LNHDA and CDR2 SQIVND (reference sequence). The CDR3 sequence: CASSYSRGHSYGYTF. The CDR3 bases are TGTGCCAGTAGTTATTCAAGGGGACATTCCTATGGCTACACCTTC.

The chain employs TRBV5-1 and TRBJ2-2; 11 bases line up with TRBD2. Germline loops: CDR1 SGHRS, CDR2 YFSETQ. The junction had 8 bases not matched to a gene; V was cut back by 0 bases and J by 4 bases. The CDR3 extends over 18 amino acids. CDR3 DNA: TGCGCCAGCAGCTTGGAAGGACTAGCGGGTTCTTTCACCGGGGAGCTGTTTTTT. Its translation is CASSLEGLAGSFTGELFF.

The rearrangement uses TRBV28 and TRBJ1-1; no clear D. This CDR3 has 13 residues. The germline V gene has CDR1 MDHEN and CDR2 SYDVKM. The V and J ends lost 2 bases and 7 bases respectively, with 11 bases between them. This chain's CDR3 is CASSLMGGDEAFF. Here the CDR3 DNA reads TGTGCCAGCAGTTTAATGGGCGGGGATGAAGCTTTCTTT.

The chain recombines TRBV13 with TRBJ2-7; 10 nucleotides line up with TRBD2. The CDR3 contains 16 residues. CDR1 PRHDT and CDR2 FYEKMQ come from the germline V gene (reference sequence). The junction had 7 bases not matched to a gene; V was cut back by 5 bases and J by 0 bases. CDR3: CASSPGLAQYSYEQYF. In DNA, the CDR3 is TGTGCCAGCAGCCCGGGACTAGCGCAATACTCCTACGAGCAGTACTTC. Combining the CDR3 with reference TRBV13 and TRBJ2-7 gives the whole variable domain AAGVIQSPRHLIKEKRETATLKCYPIPRHDTVYWYQQGPGQDPQFLISFYEKMQSDKGSIPDRFSAQQFSDYHSELNMSSLELGDSALYFCASSPGLAQYSYEQYFGPGTRLTVT.